The rows below give T cell receptor beta chains drawn from one sample of a study of blood T cell repertoires in COVID-19. Profiling relied on immunoSEQ multiplex PCR, and the TCRdb table lists in-frame clones only, not all of them. The sample carries about 370,000 clones, around 87% recorded once. The specimen was peripheral blood. Receptor source: a woman aged 25 to 39 with COVID-19, enrolled during active disease. Both conserved end residues are part of each CDR3. The D gene is left open where the match is weak. Rows give clone size only sometimes, using once, few, many, or a class for an expanded clone.

>15|TRBJ2-3|.|.|TRBV7-2
CATHEGVAWADTQYF
TGTGCCACTCACGAAGGGGTAGCATGGGCAGATACGCAGTATTTT
>15|TRBJ2-1|TRBD2|once|TRBV30
CAWTQLAGAYNEQFF
TGTGCCTGGACCCAACTAGCGGGAGCTTACAATGAGCAGTTCTTC
>13|TRBJ2-3|.|.|TRBV3-1/TRBV3-2
CASSQDLKDTQYF
TGTGCCAGCAGCCAAGACCTAAAAGATACGCAGTATTTT
>16|TRBJ2-2|TRBD2|.|TRBV11-2
CASRKIAGVNTGELFF
TGTGCCAGCAGGAAAATAGCGGGAGTGAACACCGGGGAGCTGTTTTTT
>18|TRBJ2-1|TRBD2|.|TRBV29-1
CSVAHVLASGFSYNEQFF
TGCAGCGTTGCCCATGTTTTGGCTAGCGGGTTCTCCTACAATGAGCAGTTCTTC
>15|TRBJ1-6|TRBD1|.|TRBV18
CASSLAGQGSSPLHF
TGTGCCAGCTCACTCGCGGGACAGGGGAGTTCACCCCTCCACTTT
>15|TRBJ1-2|TRBD1|few|TRBV30
CAWVRDRGQHYGYTF
TGTGCCTGGGTCCGGGACAGGGGACAGCACTATGGCTACACCTTC
>13|TRBJ2-7|.|.|TRBV4-2
CASSPGLSYEQYF
TGTGCCAGCAGCCCGGGACTCTCCTACGAGCAGTACTTC
>14|TRBJ1-4|TRBD1|.|TRBV6-4
CASSEGTGGEKLFF
TGTGCCAGCAGTGAGGGGACAGGGGGCGAAAAACTGTTTTTT
>14|TRBJ1-1|.|.|TRBV5-1
CASSLGVSRAEAFF
TGCGCCAGCAGCTTGGGGGTCAGCCGGGCTGAAGCTTTCTTT
>19|TRBJ2-3|TRBD2|.|TRBV10-2
CASRLPPWTSGSFTDTQYF
TGCGCCAGCAGGCTCCCCCCCTGGACTAGCGGGTCCTTCACAGATACGCAGTATTTT
>13|TRBJ1-2|.|.|TRBV5-1
CATTTNPNYGYTF
TGCGCCACCACTACGAATCCGAACTATGGCTACACCTTC
>14|TRBJ2-2|.|.|TRBV28
CASSPTGNTGELFF
TGTGCCAGCAGCCCGACAGGGAACACCGGGGAGCTGTTTTTT
>15|TRBJ2-7|.|.|TRBV27
CASSLRTEPSLEQYF
TGTGCCAGCAGTTTAAGGACAGAGCCATCCCTCGAGCAGTACTTC
>12|TRBJ1-1|.|.|TRBV6-5
CASRDMLTEAFF
TGTGCCTCCCGGGACATGCTCACTGAAGCTTTCTTT
>13|TRBJ2-7|TRBD2|.|TRBV20-1
CSASASGNYEQYF
TGCAGTGCTAGTGCCAGCGGGAATTACGAGCAGTACTTC
>14|TRBJ2-6|.|.|TRBV4-3
CASSQISGANVLTF
TGCGCCAGCAGCCAGATTAGTGGGGCCAACGTCCTGACTTTC
>15|TRBJ2-2|TRBD2|.|TRBV18
CASSPLTSLAGELFF
TGTGCCAGCTCACCGCTGACTAGCCTAGCCGGGGAGCTGTTTTTT
>16|TRBJ2-5|TRBD2|.|TRBV5-4
CASSLGGSGSAETQYF
TGTGCCAGCAGCTTGGGGGGTAGCGGGAGCGCGGAGACCCAGTACTTC
>16|TRBJ2-7|TRBD1|.|TRBV12-5
CASGWGRQGASYEQYF
TGTGCTAGTGGTTGGGGGCGACAGGGGGCATCCTACGAGCAGTACTTC
>16|TRBJ1-2|TRBD1|.|TRBV3-1/TRBV3-2
CASSQRARDRGNGYTF
TGTGCCAGCAGCCAAAGAGCGCGGGACAGGGGGAATGGCTACACCTTC
>15|TRBJ2-7|TRBD1|.|TRBV7-3
CASSLQGQGTYEQYF
TGTGCCAGCAGCCTACAAGGACAGGGCACCTACGAGCAGTACTTC
>20|TRBJ2-7|TRBD2|.|TRBV4-1
CASSQDISLAGFPDSYEQYF
TGCGCCAGCAGCCAAGATATTTCGCTAGCGGGCTTCCCCGACTCCTACGAGCAGTACTTC
>11|TRBJ1-1|.|.|TRBV30
CAWSGGAVAFF
TGTGCCTGGAGCGGAGGGGCGGTAGCTTTCTTT
>18|TRBJ2-6|.|.|TRBV4-1
CASSQEGQSGSGANVLTF
TGCGCCAGCAGCCAAGAAGGGCAGAGCGGCTCTGGGGCCAACGTCCTGACTTTC
>12|TRBJ1-2|TRBD1|few|TRBV10-2
CASRRDSYGYTF
TGCGCCAGCAGGAGGGACAGCTATGGCTACACCTTC
>13|TRBJ2-1|TRBD2|.|TRBV7-9
CASSLDGTSNLFF
TGTGCCAGCAGCTTAGATGGGACTAGCAACTTGTTCTTC
>14|TRBJ2-5|.|once|TRBV5-1
CASSPQGWGETQYF
TGCGCCAGCAGCCCCCAGGGATGGGGAGAGACCCAGTACTTC
>15|TRBJ1-6|.|.|TRBV5-1
CASSSDPGTNSPLHF
TGCGCCAGCAGCTCTGATCCAGGAACGAATTCACCCCTCCACTTT
>17|TRBJ2-5|TRBD2|.|TRBV5-4
CASSLGEVGGVQETQYF
TGTGCCAGCAGCTTGGGGGAGGTGGGAGGGGTACAAGAGACCCAGTACTTC
>13|TRBJ2-1|.|.|TRBV30
CAWSVGRSNEQFF
TGTGCCTGGAGTGTGGGCCGGTCCAATGAGCAGTTCTTC
>12|TRBJ2-7|.|.|TRBV6-5
CASRSASGEQYF
TGTGCCAGCAGGTCGGCTTCGGGCGAGCAGTACTTC
>11|TRBJ2-1|.|.|TRBV3-1/TRBV3-2
CASSRSAEQFF
TGTGCCAGCAGCCGAAGTGCGGAGCAGTTCTTC
>13|TRBJ1-4|TRBD1|.|TRBV12-3/TRBV12-4
CASSLEDREKLFF
TGTGCCAGCAGTTTAGAGGACAGGGAAAAACTGTTTTTT
>15|TRBJ2-2|.|few|TRBV28
CATSTSGFGTGELFF
TGTGCCACCTCCACGTCGGGGTTCGGCACCGGGGAGCTGTTTTTT
>13|TRBJ1-1|.|few|TRBV7-3
CASSQTANTEAFF
TGTGCCAGCAGCCAGACAGCGAACACTGAAGCTTTCTTT
>16|TRBJ2-5|TRBD1|.|TRBV5-1
CASSSRDRGSGETQYF
TGCGCCAGCAGCTCCCGGGACAGGGGTTCAGGAGAGACCCAGTACTTC
>16|TRBJ2-5|.|.|TRBV4-1
CASGRGGRSIQETQYF
TGCGCCAGCGGCCGAGGGGGTCGGTCCATCCAAGAGACCCAGTACTTC
>15|TRBJ1-5|TRBD1|few|TRBV19
CASSGWDRPNQPQHF
TGTGCCAGTAGTGGGTGGGACAGGCCTAATCAGCCCCAGCATTTT
>17|TRBJ2-1|TRBD2|.|TRBV14
CASSHTVQGLAGNEQFF
TGTGCCAGCAGCCACACGGTCCAGGGACTAGCCGGCAATGAGCAGTTCTTC
>15|TRBJ1-4|.|.|TRBV18
CASSPRQAWGEKLFF
TGTGCCAGCTCACCTCGACAGGCCTGGGGGGAAAAACTGTTTTTT
>15|TRBJ2-1|.|.|TRBV2
CASSGSHMPKNEQFF
TGTGCCAGCAGTGGAAGTCACATGCCGAAGAATGAGCAGTTCTTC
>12|TRBJ1-1|.|once|TRBV30
CAPLLLNTEAFF
TGTGCCCCACTGCTCTTGAACACTGAAGCTTTCTTT
>11|TRBJ2-5|.|.|TRBV20-1
CSASNEETQYF
TGCAGTGCTAGTAACGAGGAGACCCAGTACTTC
>13|TRBJ2-5|.|once|TRBV6-5
CASTARSQETQYF
TGTGCCAGCACCGCGCGGTCACAAGAGACCCAGTACTTC
>16|TRBJ2-2|TRBD2|.|TRBV11-2
CASSLLSAGGTGELFF
TGTGCCAGCAGCTTATTGTCGGCGGGAGGGACCGGGGAGCTGTTTTTT
>15|TRBJ2-7|.|few|TRBV10-3
CAISVTGRRDYEQYF
TGTGCCATCAGTGTGACCGGACGCAGGGACTACGAGCAGTACTTC
>14|TRBJ2-3|TRBD1|.|TRBV19
CASNPGTGGNTQYF
TGTGCCAGTAACCCCGGGACAGGGGGCAATACGCAGTATTTT